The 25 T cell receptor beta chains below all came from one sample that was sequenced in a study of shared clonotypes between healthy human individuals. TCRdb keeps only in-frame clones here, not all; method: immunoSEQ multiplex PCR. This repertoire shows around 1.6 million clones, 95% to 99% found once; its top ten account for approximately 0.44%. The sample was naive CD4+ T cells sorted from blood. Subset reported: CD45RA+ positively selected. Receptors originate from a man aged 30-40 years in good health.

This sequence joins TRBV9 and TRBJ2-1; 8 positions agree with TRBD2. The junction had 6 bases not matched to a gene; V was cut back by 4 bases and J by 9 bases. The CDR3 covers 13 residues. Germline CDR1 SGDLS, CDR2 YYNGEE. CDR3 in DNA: TGTGCCAGCAGCCCACAGCGGGGGTCTGAGCAGTTCTTC. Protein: CASSPQRGSEQFF.

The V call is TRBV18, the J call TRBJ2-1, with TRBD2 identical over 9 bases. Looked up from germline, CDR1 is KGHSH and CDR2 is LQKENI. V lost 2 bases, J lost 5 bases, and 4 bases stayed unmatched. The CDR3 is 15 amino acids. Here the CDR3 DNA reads TGTGCCAGCTCACCATCCCTAGCGGGAAACAATGAGCAGTTCTTC. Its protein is CASSPSLAGNNEQFF.

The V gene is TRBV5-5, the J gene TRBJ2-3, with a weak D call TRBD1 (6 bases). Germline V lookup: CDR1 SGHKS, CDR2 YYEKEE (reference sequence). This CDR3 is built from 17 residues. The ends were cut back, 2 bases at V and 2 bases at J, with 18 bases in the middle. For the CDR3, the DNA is TGTGCCAGCAGCTTCTTTCTGGACAGTCCCATCACAGATACGCAGTATTTT. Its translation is CASSFFLDSPITDTQYF.

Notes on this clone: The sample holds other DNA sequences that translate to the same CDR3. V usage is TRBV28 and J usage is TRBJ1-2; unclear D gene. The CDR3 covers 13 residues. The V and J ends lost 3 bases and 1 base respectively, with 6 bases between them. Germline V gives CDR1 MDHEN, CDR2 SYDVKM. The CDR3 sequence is CASSLAGNYGYTF. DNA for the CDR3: TGTGCCAGCAGTTTGGCGGGTAACTATGGCTACACCTTC.

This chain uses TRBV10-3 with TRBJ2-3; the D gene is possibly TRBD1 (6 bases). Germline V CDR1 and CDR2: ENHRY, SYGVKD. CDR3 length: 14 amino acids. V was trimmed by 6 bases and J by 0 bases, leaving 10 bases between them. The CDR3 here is CAIRTGFSTDTQYF. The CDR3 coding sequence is TGTGCCATCAGAACAGGGTTTAGCACAGATACGCAGTATTTT.

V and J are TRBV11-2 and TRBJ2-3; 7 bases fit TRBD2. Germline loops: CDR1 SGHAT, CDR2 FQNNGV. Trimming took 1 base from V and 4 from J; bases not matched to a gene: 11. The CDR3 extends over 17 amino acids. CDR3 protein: CASSLGKYPSGADTQYF. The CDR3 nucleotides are TGTGCCAGCAGCTTAGGAAAATACCCTAGCGGAGCAGATACGCAGTATTTT.

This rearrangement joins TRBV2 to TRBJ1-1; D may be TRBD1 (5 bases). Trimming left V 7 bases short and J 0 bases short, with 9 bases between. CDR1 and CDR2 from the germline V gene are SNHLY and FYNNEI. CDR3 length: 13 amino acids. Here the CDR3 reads CASKRGMNTEAFF. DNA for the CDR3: TGTGCCAGCAAGCGGGGGATGAACACTGAAGCTTTCTTT.

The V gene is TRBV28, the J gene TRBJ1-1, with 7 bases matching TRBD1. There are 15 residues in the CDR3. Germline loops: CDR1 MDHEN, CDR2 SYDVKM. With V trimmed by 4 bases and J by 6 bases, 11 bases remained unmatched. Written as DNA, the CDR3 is TGTGCCAGCAGTTCCTACAGGGGTCTCGCTCCTGAAGCTTTCTTT. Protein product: CASSSYRGLAPEAFF.

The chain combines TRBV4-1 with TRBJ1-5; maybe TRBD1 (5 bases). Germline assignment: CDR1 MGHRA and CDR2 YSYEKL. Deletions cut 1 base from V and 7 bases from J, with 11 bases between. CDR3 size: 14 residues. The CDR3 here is CASSQVWGIQPQHF. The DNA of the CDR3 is TGCGCCAGCAGCCAAGTATGGGGGATCCAGCCCCAGCATTTT.

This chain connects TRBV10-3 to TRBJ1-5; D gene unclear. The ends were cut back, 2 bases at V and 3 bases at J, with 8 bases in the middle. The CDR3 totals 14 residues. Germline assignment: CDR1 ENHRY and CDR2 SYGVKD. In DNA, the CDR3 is TGTGCCATCAGTGAGGAGTATTCCAATCAGCCCCAGCATTTT. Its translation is CAISEEYSNQPQHF.

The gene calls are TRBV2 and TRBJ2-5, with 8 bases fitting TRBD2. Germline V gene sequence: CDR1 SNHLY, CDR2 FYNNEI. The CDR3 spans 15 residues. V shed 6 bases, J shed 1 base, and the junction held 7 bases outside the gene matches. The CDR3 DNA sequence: TGTGCCAGCAGGGAACTAGCGGACTTCCAAGAGACCCAGTACTTC. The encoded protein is CASRELADFQETQYF.

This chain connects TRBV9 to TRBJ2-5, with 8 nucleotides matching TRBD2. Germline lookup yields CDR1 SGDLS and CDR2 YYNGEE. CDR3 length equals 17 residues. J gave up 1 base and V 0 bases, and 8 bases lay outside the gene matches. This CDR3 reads CASSVDRGLVGQETQYF. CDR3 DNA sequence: TGTGCCAGCAGCGTAGATAGGGGACTAGTAGGCCAAGAGACCCAGTACTTC. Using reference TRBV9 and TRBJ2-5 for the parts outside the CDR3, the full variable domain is DSGVTQTPKHLITATGQRVTLRCSPRSGDLSVYWYQQSLDQGLQFLIQYYNGEERAKGNILERFSAQQFPDLHSELNLSSLELGDSALYFCASSVDRGLVGQETQYFGPGTRLLVL.

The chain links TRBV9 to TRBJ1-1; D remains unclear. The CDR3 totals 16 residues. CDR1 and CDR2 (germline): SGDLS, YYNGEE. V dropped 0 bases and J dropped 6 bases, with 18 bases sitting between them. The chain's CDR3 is CASSVAPAGVTAEAFF. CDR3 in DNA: TGTGCCAGCAGCGTAGCCCCGGCTGGGGTTACTGCTGAAGCTTTCTTT.

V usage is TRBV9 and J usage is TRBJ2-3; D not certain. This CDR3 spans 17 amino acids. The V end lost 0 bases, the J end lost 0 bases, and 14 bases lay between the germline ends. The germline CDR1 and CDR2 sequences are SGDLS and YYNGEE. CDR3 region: CASSVGRANSSTDTQYF. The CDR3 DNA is TGTGCCAGCAGCGTAGGAAGGGCAAACTCTAGCACAGATACGCAGTATTTT. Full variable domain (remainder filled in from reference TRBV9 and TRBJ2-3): DSGVTQTPKHLITATGQRVTLRCSPRSGDLSVYWYQQSLDQGLQFLIQYYNGEERAKGNILERFSAQQFPDLHSELNLSSLELGDSALYFCASSVGRANSSTDTQYFGPGTRLTVL.

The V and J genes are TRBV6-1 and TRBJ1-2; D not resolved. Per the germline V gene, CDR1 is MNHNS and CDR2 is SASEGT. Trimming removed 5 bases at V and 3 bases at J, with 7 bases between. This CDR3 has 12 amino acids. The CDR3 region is CASSRTDYGYTF. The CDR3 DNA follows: TGTGCCAGCAGTCGAACAGACTATGGCTACACCTTC.

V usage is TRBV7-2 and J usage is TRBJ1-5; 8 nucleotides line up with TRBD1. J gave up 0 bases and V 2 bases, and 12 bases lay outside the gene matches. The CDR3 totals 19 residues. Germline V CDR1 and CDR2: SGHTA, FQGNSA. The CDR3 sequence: CASSLPGRGRGDSNQPQHF. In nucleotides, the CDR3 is TGTGCCAGCAGCTTACCCGGCAGGGGGCGAGGGGATAGCAATCAGCCCCAGCATTTT. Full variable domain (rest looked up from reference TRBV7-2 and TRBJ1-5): GAGVSQSPSNKVTEKGKDVELRCDPISGHTALYWYRQSLGQGLEFLIYFQGNSAPDKSGLPSDRFSAERTGGSVSTLTIQRTQQEDSAVYLCASSLPGRGRGDSNQPQHFGDGTRLSIL.

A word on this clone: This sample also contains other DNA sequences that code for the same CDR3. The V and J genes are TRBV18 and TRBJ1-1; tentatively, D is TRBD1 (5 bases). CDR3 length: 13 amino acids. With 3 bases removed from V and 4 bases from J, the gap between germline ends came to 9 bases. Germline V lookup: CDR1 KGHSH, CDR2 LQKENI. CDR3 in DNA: TGTGCCAGCTCACCCCTGGGGGGCACTGAAGCTTTCTTT. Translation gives CASSPLGGTEAFF.

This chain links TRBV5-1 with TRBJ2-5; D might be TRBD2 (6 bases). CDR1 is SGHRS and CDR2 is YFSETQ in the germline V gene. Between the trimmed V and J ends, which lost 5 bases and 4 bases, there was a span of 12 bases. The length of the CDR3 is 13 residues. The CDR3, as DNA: TGCGCCAGCAGGGTAGAGGGAGGAGAGACCCAGTACTTC. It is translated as CASRVEGGETQYF.

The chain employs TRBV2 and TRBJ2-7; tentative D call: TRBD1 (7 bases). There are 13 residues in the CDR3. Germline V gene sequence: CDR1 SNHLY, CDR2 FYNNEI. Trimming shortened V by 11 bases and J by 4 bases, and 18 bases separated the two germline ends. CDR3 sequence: CAGLRDSGYEQYF. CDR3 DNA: TGTGCCGGGTTAAGGGACAGCGGGTACGAGCAGTACTTC.

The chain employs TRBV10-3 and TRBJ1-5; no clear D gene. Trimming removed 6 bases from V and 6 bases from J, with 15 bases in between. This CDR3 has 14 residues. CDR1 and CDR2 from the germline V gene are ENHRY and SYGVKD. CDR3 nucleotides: TGTGCCATCAGCCAGGACGGACCTGTTCAGCCCCAGCATTTT. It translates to CAISQDGPVQPQHF.

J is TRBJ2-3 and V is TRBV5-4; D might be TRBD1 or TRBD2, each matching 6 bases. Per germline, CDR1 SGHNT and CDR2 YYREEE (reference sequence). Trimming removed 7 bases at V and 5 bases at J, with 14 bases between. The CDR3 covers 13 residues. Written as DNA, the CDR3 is TGTGCCAGCCAGACACAGGGACTAGATACGCAGTATTTT. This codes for CASQTQGLDTQYF.

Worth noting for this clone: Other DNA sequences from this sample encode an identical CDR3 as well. The CDR3 DNA reads as TGCGCCAGCAGCCCCGGGACAGGCTATGGCTACACCTTC. Its translation is CASSPGTGYGYTF. The rearrangement uses TRBV5-1 and TRBJ1-2, with TRBD1 identical over 8 bases. Germline CDR1 reads SGHRS; CDR2 reads YFSETQ. The CDR3 loop spans 13 amino acids. Unmatched junction bases numbered 3, after V lost 4 bases and J lost 4 bases.

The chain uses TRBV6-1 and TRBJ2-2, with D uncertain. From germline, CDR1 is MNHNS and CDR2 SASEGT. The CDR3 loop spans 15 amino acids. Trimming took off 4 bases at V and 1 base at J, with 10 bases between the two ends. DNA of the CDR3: TGTGCCAGCAGTGGCGCCCTCCTGAACACCGGGGAGCTGTTTTTT. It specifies CASSGALLNTGELFF.

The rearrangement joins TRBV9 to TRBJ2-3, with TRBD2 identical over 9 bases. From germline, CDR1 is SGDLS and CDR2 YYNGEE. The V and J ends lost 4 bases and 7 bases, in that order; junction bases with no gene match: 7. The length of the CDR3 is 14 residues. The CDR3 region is CASSPTTSGYTQYF. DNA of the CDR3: TGTGCCAGCAGCCCTACGACTAGCGGATATACGCAGTATTTT. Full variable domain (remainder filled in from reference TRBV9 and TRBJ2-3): DSGVTQTPKHLITATGQRVTLRCSPRSGDLSVYWYQQSLDQGLQFLIQYYNGEERAKGNILERFSAQQFPDLHSELNLSSLELGDSALYFCASSPTTSGYTQYFGPGTRLTVL.

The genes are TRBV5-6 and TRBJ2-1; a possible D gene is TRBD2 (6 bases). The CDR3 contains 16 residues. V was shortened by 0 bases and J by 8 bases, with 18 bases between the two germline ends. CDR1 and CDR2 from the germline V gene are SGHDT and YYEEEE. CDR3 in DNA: TGTGCCAGCAGCTTGGCTTACATTACGGGAGTTGATGAGCAGTTCTTC. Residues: CASSLAYITGVDEQFF.